This TCR beta chain emerged from a study of blood T cell repertoires in COVID-19. V was cut by 2 bases and J by 4 bases, with 9 bases left in between. CDR1 MDHEN and CDR2 SYDVKM come from the germline V gene. This CDR3 comprises 13 residues. Clones were sequenced by immunoSEQ multiplex PCR, and TCRdb holds only the in-frame ones, with some missing. The sample has around 450,000 clones, approximately 86% seen once; the top ten hold 0.7%. Cohorts were based on clinical histories the participants reported. The genes are TRBV28 and TRBJ2-7; no clear D gene. The TCR comes from a woman aged 18-29 years who had recovered from COVID-19. What was sequenced was PBMCs or T cells enriched from blood (not recorded which). CDR3 region: CASSLELLYEQYF. Here the CDR3 DNA reads TGTGCCAGCAGTTTAGAACTCCTATACGAGCAGTACTTC.